The T cell receptor beta chain under discussion was sequenced for a study of CD8+ T cells in alopecia areata. General study results and limits: Across lesional scalp, and particularly alopecia totalis/universalis, clonality surpassed that of normal scalp. Scalp sample data also include resident alphabeta T cells from normal skin. Sharing of TCRs across patients appeared less clear than in mice, possibly for HLA-related reasons.

Isolated RNA was reverse transcribed into cDNA used as the sequencing template. Method: immunoSEQ multiplex PCR; TCRdb's copy keeps in-frame clones and lacks some. The repertoire consists of roughly 20,000 clones, with approximately 70% occurring once and the leading ten covering 6% to 7.5%. There are 12 residues in the CDR3. Germline CDR1 GTSNPN, CDR2 SVGIG (reference sequence). Trimming shortened V by 1 base and J by 8 bases, and 11 bases separated the two germline ends. Alopecia areata patients provided lesional scalp punch biopsies and peripheral blood. Comments on this clone: The antigen is unknown.

This clonotype was sampled from a human donor with alopecia areata. The chain combines TRBV30 with TRBJ1-2; no firm D call. This material consisted of skin, taken at week 0. Here the CDR3 DNA reads TGTGCCTGGAGTGGTCTAGTTTGGGGCTACACCTTC. It encodes CAWSGLVWGYTF.